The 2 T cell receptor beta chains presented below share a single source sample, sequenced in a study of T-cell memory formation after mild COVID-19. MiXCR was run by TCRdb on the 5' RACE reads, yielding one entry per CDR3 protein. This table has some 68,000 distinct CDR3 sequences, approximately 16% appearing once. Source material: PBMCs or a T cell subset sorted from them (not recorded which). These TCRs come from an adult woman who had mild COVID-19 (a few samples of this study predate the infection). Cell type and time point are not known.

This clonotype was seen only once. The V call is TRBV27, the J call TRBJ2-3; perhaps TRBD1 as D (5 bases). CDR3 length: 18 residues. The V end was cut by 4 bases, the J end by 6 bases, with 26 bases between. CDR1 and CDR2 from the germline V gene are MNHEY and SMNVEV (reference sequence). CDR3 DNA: TGTGCCAGCAGTTCCCAACCCCCAGGGTCGCCTAACAGTGATACGCAGTATTTT. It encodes CASSSQPPGSPNSDTQYF.

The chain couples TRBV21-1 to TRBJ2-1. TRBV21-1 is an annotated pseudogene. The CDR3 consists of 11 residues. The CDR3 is CASSKPNEQFF. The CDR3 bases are TGTGCCAGCAGCAAACCCAATGAGCAGTTCTTC.